These T cell receptor beta chains were read from a single sample in a study of blood T cell repertoires in COVID-19. Method: immunoSEQ multiplex PCR; TCRdb's copy keeps in-frame clones and lacks some. The table includes about 260,000 clones, almost 90% detected once. The source material was peripheral blood. These TCRs come from a woman aged 25 to 39 with COVID-19, enrolled during active disease. CDR3s include the opening cysteine and the closing phenylalanine or tryptophan. Fields, in order: J gene, D gene, clone size, V gene, CDR3 protein, CDR3 DNA. A D gene is named only where the DNA matches it firmly. Size values are once, few and many counts, or a class for expanded clones, and some rows have none.

TRBJ2-2	.	once	TRBV30	CAWSTGLTGELFF	TGTGCCTGGAGTACAGGCCTCACCGGGGAGCTGTTTTTT
TRBJ1-2	TRBD1	.	TRBV10-2	CASSERAALNPRQGHGYTF	TGCGCCAGCAGTGAAAGAGCAGCTTTGAACCCCAGACAGGGGCATGGCTACACCTTC
TRBJ2-3	.	.	TRBV6-5	CASSPSTDTQYF	TGTGCCAGCAGTCCTAGCACAGATACGCAGTATTTT
TRBJ2-1	.	once	TRBV3-1/TRBV3-2	CASSQGYRRSYNEQFF	TGTGCCAGCAGCCAAGGTTATCGGAGATCCTACAATGAGCAGTTCTTC
TRBJ1-5	.	.	TRBV4-1	CASRQTGFDQPQHF	TGCGCCAGCAGACAAACAGGATTCGATCAGCCCCAGCATTTT
TRBJ2-2	.	.	TRBV10-3	CAINRLEGASGELFF	TGTGCCATCAACAGATTGGAGGGGGCATCCGGGGAGCTGTTTTTT
TRBJ2-1	.	.	TRBV2	CASSATGVAYNEQFF	TGTGCCAGCAGTGCTACGGGAGTGGCCTACAATGAGCAGTTCTTC
TRBJ2-1	TRBD2	once	TRBV19	CASTDPAGASGNEQFF	TGTGCCAGTACCGATCCGGCGGGAGCAAGCGGCAATGAGCAGTTCTTC
TRBJ2-3	TRBD2	.	TRBV9	CASSPSSGSLDTQYF	TGTGCCAGCAGCCCATCTAGCGGGAGTCTCGATACGCAGTATTTT
TRBJ2-5	TRBD2	.	TRBV7-2	CASSLGTSGRETQYF	TGTGCCAGCAGCCTCGGGACTAGCGGGAGAGAGACCCAGTACTTC